The T cell receptor (beta chain) under discussion was sequenced for a study of cytomegalovirus exposure and HLA in healthy donors. The assay was immunoSEQ multiplex PCR, and TCRdb's table has in-frame clones only and misses some. The data contain about 160,000 clones, roughly nine tenths of them singletons. Worth noting for this clone: Its antigen is still unknown.

V was pared by 1 base and J by 4 bases, with 6 bases of the junction left unmatched. Germline CDR1 is SGHRS and CDR2 is YFSETQ. This CDR3 has 16 amino acids. The study, taken as a whole, reports: Published work reported that the classifier diagnosed cytomegalovirus status with high specificity and sensitivity.

Sequencing was performed on PBMCs. The chain combines TRBV5-1 with TRBJ2-2; TRBD2 aligns across 8 bases. The source of this sequence is a man aged 18 to 30 in good health and CMV-seropositive. The CDR3 region is CASSLMAGGPTGELFF. The CDR3 coding sequence is TGCGCCAGCAGCTTGATGGCGGGAGGACCCACCGGGGAGCTGTTTTTT.